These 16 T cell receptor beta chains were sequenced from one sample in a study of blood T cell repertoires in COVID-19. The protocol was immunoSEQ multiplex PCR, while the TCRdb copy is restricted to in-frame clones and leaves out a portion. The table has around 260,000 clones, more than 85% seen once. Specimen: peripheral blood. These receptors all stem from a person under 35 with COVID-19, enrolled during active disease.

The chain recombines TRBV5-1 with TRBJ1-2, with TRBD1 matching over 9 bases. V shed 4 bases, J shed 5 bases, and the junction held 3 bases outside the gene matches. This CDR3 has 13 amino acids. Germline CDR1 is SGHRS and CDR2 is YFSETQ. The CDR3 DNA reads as TGCGCCAGCAGCGAGGGGACAGGGTATGGCTACACCTTC. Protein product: CASSEGTGYGYTF.

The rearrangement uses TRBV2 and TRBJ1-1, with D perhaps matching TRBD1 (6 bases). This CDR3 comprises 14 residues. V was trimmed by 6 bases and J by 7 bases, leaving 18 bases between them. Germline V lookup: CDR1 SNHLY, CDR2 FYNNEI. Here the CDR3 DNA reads TGTGCCAGCAGGACGACAGGTCTCTGGAGTGAAGCTTTCTTT. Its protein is CASRTTGLWSEAFF.

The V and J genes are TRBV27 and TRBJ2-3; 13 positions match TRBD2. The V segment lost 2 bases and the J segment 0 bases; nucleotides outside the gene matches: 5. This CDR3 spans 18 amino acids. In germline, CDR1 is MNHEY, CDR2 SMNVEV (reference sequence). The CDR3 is CASSLRGLAGLSTDTQYF. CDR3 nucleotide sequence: TGTGCCAGCAGTTTAAGGGGACTAGCGGGGCTAAGCACAGATACGCAGTATTTT.

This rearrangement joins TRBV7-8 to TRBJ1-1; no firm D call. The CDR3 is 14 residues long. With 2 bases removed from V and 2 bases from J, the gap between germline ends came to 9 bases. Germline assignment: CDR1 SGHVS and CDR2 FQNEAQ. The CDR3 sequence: CASSLYGPNTEAFF. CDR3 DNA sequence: TGTGCCAGCAGCTTATATGGGCCTAACACTGAAGCTTTCTTT. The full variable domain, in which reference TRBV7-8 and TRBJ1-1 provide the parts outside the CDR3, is GAGVSQSPRYKVAKRGQDVALRCDPISGHVSLFWYQQALGQGPEFLTYFQNEAQLDKSGLPSDRFFAERPEGSVSTLKIQRTQQEDSAVYLCASSLYGPNTEAFFGQGTRLTVV.

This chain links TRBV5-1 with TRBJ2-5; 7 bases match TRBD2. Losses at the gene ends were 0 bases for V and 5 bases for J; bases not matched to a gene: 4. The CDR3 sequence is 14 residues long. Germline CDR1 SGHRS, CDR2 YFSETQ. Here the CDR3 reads CASSLGLAAETQYF. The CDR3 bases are TGCGCCAGCAGCTTGGGACTAGCTGCGGAGACCCAGTACTTC.

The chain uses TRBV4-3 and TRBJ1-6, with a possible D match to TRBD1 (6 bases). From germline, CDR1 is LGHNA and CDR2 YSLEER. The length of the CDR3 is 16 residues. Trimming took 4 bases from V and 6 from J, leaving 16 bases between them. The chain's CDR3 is CASSRSSDRFNSPLHF. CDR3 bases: TGCGCCAGCAGCCGGAGCTCCGACAGGTTTAATTCACCCCTCCACTTT.

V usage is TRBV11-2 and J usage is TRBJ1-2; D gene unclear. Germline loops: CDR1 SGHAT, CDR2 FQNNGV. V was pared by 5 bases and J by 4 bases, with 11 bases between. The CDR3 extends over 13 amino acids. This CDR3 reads CASSLSAGYGYTF. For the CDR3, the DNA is TGTGCCAGCAGCCTATCAGCGGGCTATGGCTACACCTTC.

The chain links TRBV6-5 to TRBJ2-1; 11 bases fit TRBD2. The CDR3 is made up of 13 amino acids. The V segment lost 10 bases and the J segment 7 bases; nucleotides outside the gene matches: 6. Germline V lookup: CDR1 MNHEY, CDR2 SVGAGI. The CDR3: CANLAGGGNEQFF. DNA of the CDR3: TGTGCCAACCTAGCGGGAGGAGGTAATGAGCAGTTCTTC.

CDR3 protein: CASSYGQGWADTQYF. The CDR3 DNA reads TGTGCCAGCAGCTATGGACAGGGGTGGGCAGATACGCAGTATTTT. The chain employs TRBV5-6 and TRBJ2-3; 9 bases map to TRBD1. Losses at the gene ends were 3 bases for V and 4 bases for J; bases not matched to a gene: 6. CDR1 is SGHDT and CDR2 is YYEEEE in the germline V gene. This CDR3 has 15 residues.

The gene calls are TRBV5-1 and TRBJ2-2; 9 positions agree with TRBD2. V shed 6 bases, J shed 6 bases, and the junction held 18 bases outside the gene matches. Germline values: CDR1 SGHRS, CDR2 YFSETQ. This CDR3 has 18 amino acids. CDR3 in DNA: TGCGCCAGCATGCATCGGGCTAGCGGGATTTTAGGGGCCGGGGAGCTGTTTTTT. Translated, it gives CASMHRASGILGAGELFF.

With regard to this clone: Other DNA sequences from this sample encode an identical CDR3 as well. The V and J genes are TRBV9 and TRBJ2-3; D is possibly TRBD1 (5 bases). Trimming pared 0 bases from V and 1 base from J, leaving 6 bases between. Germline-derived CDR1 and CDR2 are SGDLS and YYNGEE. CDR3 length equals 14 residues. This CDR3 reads CASSVVGGTDTQYF. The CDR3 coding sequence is TGTGCCAGCAGCGTAGTAGGGGGCACAGATACGCAGTATTTT. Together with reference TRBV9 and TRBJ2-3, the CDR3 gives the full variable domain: DSGVTQTPKHLITATGQRVTLRCSPRSGDLSVYWYQQSLDQGLQFLIQYYNGEERAKGNILERFSAQQFPDLHSELNLSSLELGDSALYFCASSVVGGTDTQYFGPGTRLTVL.

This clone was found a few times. The DNA of the CDR3 is TGTGCCAGCAGCGATGGCAGTCCAGCACGGGAAGGCTACACCTTC. Translation gives CASSDGSPAREGYTF. The chain is built from TRBV11-2 and TRBJ1-2; D is uncertain. CDR1 SGHAT and CDR2 FQNNGV come from the germline V gene. The V end was cut by 5 bases, the J end by 8 bases, with 21 bases between. CDR3 size: 15 residues.

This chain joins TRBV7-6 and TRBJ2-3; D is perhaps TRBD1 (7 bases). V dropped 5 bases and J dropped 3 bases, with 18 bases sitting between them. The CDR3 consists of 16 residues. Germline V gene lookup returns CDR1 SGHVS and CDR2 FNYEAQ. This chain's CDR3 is CASSPQGGGETDTQYF. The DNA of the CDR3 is TGTGCCAGCAGCCCTCAGGGGGGCGGGGAAACAGATACGCAGTATTTT.

CDR3 residues: CASSYQDQPQHF. Written as DNA, the CDR3 is TGTGCCAGCAGTTACCAGGATCAGCCCCAGCATTTT. The gene calls are TRBV6-6 and TRBJ1-5, with unresolved D. The CDR3 runs 12 residues. In germline, CDR1 is MNHNY, CDR2 SVGAGI (reference sequence). V was cut by 2 bases and J by 5 bases, with 4 bases left in between.

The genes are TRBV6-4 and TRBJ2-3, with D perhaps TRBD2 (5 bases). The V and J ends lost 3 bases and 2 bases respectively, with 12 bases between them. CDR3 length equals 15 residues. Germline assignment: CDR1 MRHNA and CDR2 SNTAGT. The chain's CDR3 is CASSEKAADTDTQYF. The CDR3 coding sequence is TGTGCCAGCAGTGAAAAAGCGGCCGACACAGATACGCAGTATTTT.

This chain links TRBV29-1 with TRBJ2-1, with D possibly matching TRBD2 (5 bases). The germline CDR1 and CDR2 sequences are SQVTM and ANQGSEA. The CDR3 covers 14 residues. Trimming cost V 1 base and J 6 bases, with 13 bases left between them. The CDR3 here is CSVEAVRGGNEQFF. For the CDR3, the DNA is TGCAGCGTTGAAGCAGTACGGGGTGGCAATGAGCAGTTCTTC.